The rows below give T cell receptor beta chains drawn from one sample of a study of CD8 T cells in ankylosing spondylitis. TCRdb re-derived calls from the 5' RACE reads in MiXCR, one entry per CDR3 protein. This sample has about 460,000 distinct CDR3 sequences; about 5.4% occur once, and the top ten carry roughly 3.5%. Sequencing was done on a sample of blood, either unsorted or a sorted T cell fraction (not recorded which). The receptors shown here come from a male donor with ankylosing spondylitis. Each CDR3 is given with its conserved first and last residue. D genes are given only for firm matches. Some rows mark clone size as missing; the rest say once, few, many or name a class of expanded clone.

clone_size	d_call	v_call	j_call	cdr3_nt	cdr3_aa
many	.	TRBV3-1	TRBJ1-1	TGTGCCAGCAGCCGGAGCAGAGGCACTGAAGCTTTCTTT	CASSRSRGTEAFF
.	.	TRBV28	TRBJ1-1	TGTGCCAGCAGTTTAGTCTGGGGAGGGTATATAAGGGAAGCTTTCTTT	CASSLVWGGYIREAFF
few	.	TRBV18	TRBJ2-3	TGTGCCAGCTCACGAAGGGCGGCTAGCACAGATACGCAGTATTTT	CASSRRAASTDTQYF
many	.	TRBV18	TRBJ2-7	TGTGCCAGCTCACCACCGGAATCTGTGCAGTACTTC	CASSPPESVQYF
few	.	TRBV20-1	TRBJ2-6	TGCAGTGCAACCGATTGGACAGCAGGGGCCAACGTCCTGACTTTC	CSATDWTAGANVLTF
many	.	TRBV5-1	TRBJ2-7	TGCGCCAGCAGCTTAGGGGACATTAACTTCTACGAGCAGTACTTC	CASSLGDINFYEQYF
many	.	TRBV6-1	TRBJ1-6	TGTGCCAGCAGACCCGTCTCATCGAGGTCACCCCTCCACTTT	CASRPVSSRSPLHF
many	TRBD1	TRBV9	TRBJ1-2	TGTGCCAGCAGCGTTGCCGAGGGGGCGGGCTATGGCTACACCTTC	CASSVAEGAGYGYTF
many	.	TRBV20-1	TRBJ2-5	TGCAGTGCCGACGCCGATATTGGGCGAGGGGAGACCCAGTACTTC	CSADADIGRGETQYF
many	.	TRBV7-9	TRBJ2-7	TGTGCCAGCAGTGCCCCGCAAAATTACGAGCAGTACTTC	CASSAPQNYEQYF
many	.	TRBV20-1	TRBJ1-2	TGCAGTGCTAGCGCTTCGGGGTTCCCATATGGCTACACCTTC	CSASASGFPYGYTF
many	TRBD1	TRBV29-1	TRBJ1-2	TGCAGCGTTTCCGAGGGGGCTAGCTATGGCTACACCTTC	CSVSEGASYGYTF
.	.	TRBV7-2	TRBJ2-3	TGTGCCAGCAGCCTGGGAAGTCTAGGGTATACGCAGTATTTT	CASSLGSLGYTQYF
many	.	TRBV28	TRBJ2-2	TGTGCCAGCAGACAAAGGGACGGATACACCGGGGAGCTGTTTTTT	CASRQRDGYTGELFF
many	TRBD1	TRBV7-9	TRBJ2-5	TGTGCCAGCAGCCGTATTACAGGGGGCGAGGCCCAGTACTTC	CASSRITGGEAQYF
many	TRBD1	TRBV29-1	TRBJ1-2	TGCAGCGTTGTGGGTAGGGGGCCTAACTATGGCTACACCTTC	CSVVGRGPNYGYTF
.	.	TRBV7-2	TRBJ2-6	TGTGCCAGCAGCTTAGTCAGTTTACACTCTGGGGCCAACGTCCTGACTTTC	CASSLVSLHSGANVLTF
few	TRBD1	TRBV7-2	TRBJ1-3	TGTGCCAGCAGCTTCTCAGGGGGCTTTGGAAACACCATATATTTT	CASSFSGGFGNTIYF
many	.	TRBV27	TRBJ1-6	TGTGCCAGCAGTTGGGGAGGGGATGACCCCAGCTCCTATAATTCACCCCTCCACTTT	CASSWGGDDPSSYNSPLHF
many	.	TRBV10-3	TRBJ2-3	TGTGCCATCAGTGAGTCGACAGGCACAGATACGCAGTATTTT	CAISESTGTDTQYF
many	TRBD1	TRBV5-1	TRBJ2-7	TGTGCCAGCAGCTTCGACAGGGGCTACGAGCAGTACTTC	CASSFDRGYEQYF
many	TRBD2	TRBV20-1	TRBJ2-1	TGCAGTGCTAGATTAGCGGGACTAGTCTACAATGAGCAGTTCTTC	CSARLAGLVYNEQFF
few	.	TRBV9	TRBJ2-7	TGTGCCAGCAGCGTAGGGGGGGCCGATTCCTACGAGCAGTACTTC	CASSVGGADSYEQYF
few	.	TRBV7-2	TRBJ1-2	TGTGCCAGCAGCCCAGCCCCCGGGGAGGTTGGTTATGGCTACACCTTC	CASSPAPGEVGYGYTF
few	.	TRBV12-2	TRBJ1-1	TGTGCAAGTCGATTTGACACCCGAATTAACACTGAAGCTTTCTTT	CASRFDTRINTEAFF
many	TRBD1	TRBV7-2	TRBJ1-2	TGTGCCAGCAGTTCCCGACAGGGCAATAACTATGGCTACACCTTC	CASSSRQGNNYGYTF
many	.	TRBV29-1	TRBJ2-5	TGCAGCGTTGGGCTCGGGAGTGGGGAGGAGACCCAGTACTTC	CSVGLGSGEETQYF
many	TRBD1	TRBV5-1	TRBJ2-3	TGCGCCAGCAGACCAGGGGGCGACACAGATACGCAGTATTTT	CASRPGGDTDTQYF
many	TRBD2	TRBV6-5	TRBJ2-1	TGTGCCAGCAGTTCCCTAGGACTAGCGGGAGTAACTGAGCAGTTCTTC	CASSSLGLAGVTEQFF
few	.	TRBV20-1	TRBJ2-3	TGCAGTGCGTCACAGGGAATGGATACGCAGTATTTT	CSASQGMDTQYF
many	.	TRBV4-3	TRBJ2-2	TGCGCCAGCAGCCAAGACGAAGCTATGACGGAGGTTCCCTATACCGGGGAGCTGTTTTTT	CASSQDEAMTEVPYTGELFF
many	TRBD1	TRBV6-1	TRBJ1-2	TGTGCCAGCACCACGGGGGACAGGGTCTATGGCTACACCTTC	CASTTGDRVYGYTF
few	TRBD2	TRBV4-3	TRBJ2-3	TGCGCCAGCAGCCAAGATGGGGGACTAGCAGGCACAGATACGCAGTATTTT	CASSQDGGLAGTDTQYF
many	.	TRBV21-1	TRBJ2-7	TGTGCCAGCAGCAAAACGAGCAGGGGAGGGTCCTACGAGCAGTACTTC	CASSKTSRGGSYEQYF
many	TRBD2	TRBV6-5	TRBJ2-2	TGTGCCAGCAGCTTACTATCTGTACTAGCGGGAGGACGGACCGGGGAGCTGTTTTTT	CASSLLSVLAGGRTGELFF
many	TRBD2	TRBV7-9	TRBJ2-7	TGTGCCAGCAGCCTGACTAGCGGGCTATCCGGAGAGCAGTACTTC	CASSLTSGLSGEQYF
many	TRBD1	TRBV29-1	TRBJ2-7	TGCAGCGTTGACCGGACAGGGGCAGGGGAGCAGTACTTC	CSVDRTGAGEQYF
many	.	TRBV27	TRBJ2-1	TGTGCCAGCAGTTACGGACCCGAAACCAATGAGCAGTTCTTC	CASSYGPETNEQFF
many	TRBD2	TRBV5-1	TRBJ2-1	TGCGCCAGCAGAACTAGCGGGGGCAATGAGCAGTTCTTC	CASRTSGGNEQFF
many	.	TRBV7-2	TRBJ2-5	TGTGCCAGCAGGCTGGTGGAGACCCAGTACTTC	CASRLVETQYF
.	.	TRBV5-5	TRBJ2-1	TGTGCCAGCAGCTCCGGGACCAGGAACAATGAGCAGTTCTTC	CASSSGTRNNEQFF
.	.	TRBV5-1	TRBJ2-5	TGCGCCAGCAGCACCCTGACAAGTGGGGAGACCCAGTACTTC	CASSTLTSGETQYF
many	.	TRBV10-3	TRBJ1-3	TGTGCCATCAGTGAAACCCGCGGACGAGCACGCGGAAACACCATATATTTT	CAISETRGRARGNTIYF
few	.	TRBV7-2	TRBJ2-7	TGTGCCAGCAGCTTAGCGGCAGGGGTCTCCTACGAGCAGTACTTC	CASSLAAGVSYEQYF
many	.	TRBV20-1	TRBJ2-1	TGCAGCGTCGACGGGGGAGTTGACAATGAGCAGTTCTTC	CSVDGGVDNEQFF
many	.	TRBV12-3/TRBV12-4	TRBJ1-1	TGTGCCAGCCTCTCCGGCTCGAACACTGAAGCTTTCTTT	CASLSGSNTEAFF
many	.	TRBV10-3	TRBJ2-3	TGTGCCACTTCCACCGGGGGCACAGATACGCAGTATTTT	CATSTGGTDTQYF
.	.	TRBV5-1	TRBJ2-7	TGCGCCAGCAGCTTGGACAGTCAACGTTACGAGCAGTACTTC	CASSLDSQRYEQYF
many	.	TRBV7-2	TRBJ1-3	TGTGCCAGCAGCTCGGGACGGGATGGAAACACCATATATTTT	CASSSGRDGNTIYF
many	.	TRBV6-1	TRBJ1-3	TGTGCCAGCAGAATAGCGGGGGCTGGAAACACCATATATTTT	CASRIAGAGNTIYF
few	.	TRBV6-2/TRBV6-3	TRBJ1-1	TGTGCCAGCAGACACCAACACACTGAAGCTTTCTTT	CASRHQHTEAFF
many	.	TRBV15	TRBJ1-1	TGTGCCACCAGCGACCTGGACATTACTGAAGCTTTCTTT	CATSDLDITEAFF
many	TRBD2	TRBV4-3	TRBJ2-1	TGCGCCAGCAGCCAACCTGGCACTAGCGGGAGCAGTGAGCAGTTCTTC	CASSQPGTSGSSEQFF
few	.	TRBV7-9	TRBJ1-1	TGTGCCAGCAGCTTCCCGCGAGACCGGAACACTGAAGCTTTCTTT	CASSFPRDRNTEAFF
many	TRBD1	TRBV20-1	TRBJ1-2	TGCAGTGCTAGAGCTCCGGGACAGGGGGTGCGGGGCTACACCTTC	CSARAPGQGVRGYTF
.	TRBD1	TRBV20-1	TRBJ1-5	TGCAGTGCCCAAAGGGGACAGCTCAATCAGCCCCAGCATTTT	CSAQRGQLNQPQHF